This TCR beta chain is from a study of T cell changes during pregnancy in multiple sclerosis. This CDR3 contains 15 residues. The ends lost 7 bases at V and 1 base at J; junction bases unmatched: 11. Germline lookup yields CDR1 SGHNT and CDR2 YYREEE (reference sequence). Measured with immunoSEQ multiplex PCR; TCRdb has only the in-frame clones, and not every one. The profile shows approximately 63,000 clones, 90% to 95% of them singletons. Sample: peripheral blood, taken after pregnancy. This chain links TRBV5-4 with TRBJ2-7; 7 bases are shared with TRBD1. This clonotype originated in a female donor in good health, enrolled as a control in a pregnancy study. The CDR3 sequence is CASSRPGTESYEQYF. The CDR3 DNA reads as TGTGCCAGCTCACGCCCGGGGACAGAATCCTACGAGCAGTACTTC.